Described below is a single T cell receptor (beta chain) sequence and its context. The data belong to a study of blood T cell repertoires in COVID-19. Clones were sequenced by immunoSEQ multiplex PCR, and TCRdb holds only the in-frame ones, with some missing. The sample contains fewer than 250,000 clones, 75% to 85% of which appear only once. The CDR3 length is 13 residues. Deletions cut 5 bases from V and 4 bases from J, with 12 bases between. CDR1 SGHDT and CDR2 YYEEEE come from the germline V gene. Specimen: peripheral blood. The sequence derives from a human donor in a cohort sampled during active COVID-19. The genes are TRBV5-6 and TRBJ2-5; TRBD1 might be the D (5 bases). CDR3 sequence (DNA): TGTGCCAGCAGTAAAGGGGTTGTAGAGACCCAGTACTTC. Translation: CASSKGVVETQYF.